This TCR beta chain was sequenced for a study of graft-versus-host responses after intestinal transplantation (dated by TCRdb to the early 2020s). In terms of the full investigation: The transplants that recipients received were multivisceral, liver-intestinal, or isolated intestinal. All recipients received anti-thymocyte globulin induction followed by maintenance tacrolimus and steroids for around three years. After intestinal transplantation, graft-versus-host and host-versus-graft alloreactive T cell clones were followed in the graft, circulation and bone marrow using bulk TCR-beta CDR3 sequencing. Alloreactive clones were identified by sequencing pre-transplant mixed lymphocyte reaction products and comparing them with unstimulated pre-transplant donor and recipient T cells. The cohort enrolled 20 to 30 intestinal transplant recipients including one retransplant, and a few patients lacking pretransplant specimens were excluded. A peak of at least 4% donor T cells among recipient peripheral blood mononuclear cells was the definition used for donor T cell macrochimerism. Instead of going to the commercial service, samples from a few later patients were sequenced in-house on an Illumina MiSeq and processed with MiXCR.

Overall study results and their limits: High GvH to HvG T cell clonal ratios were observed in the allografts of patients with donor T cell macrochimerism. Early after transplant, peak levels of circulating GvH clones were associated with declines in HvG clones. GvH clones turned up in recipient bone marrow, with some appearing earlier in ileal mucosa or blood, a pattern consistent with an intestinal mucosal origin. Conclusions were limited by the relatively low number and heterogeneity of intestinal transplant patients.

The method was the immunoSEQ multiplex PCR assay. In most patients, genomic DNA was isolated using the Qiagen DNeasy Blood and Tissue Kit and sent frozen to Adaptive Biotechnologies for TCR sequencing. Adaptive Biotechnologies carried out high-throughput TCR-beta CDR3 sequencing of genomic DNA for most patients. As for the authors' bioinformatics: TCR sequencing data for roughly 17 patients were retrieved from Adaptive's ImmunoSEQ software; three other patients were processed with MiXCR and VDJtools. CD4 versus CD8 sorting errors were corrected by removing sequences found in both subsets at a frequency ratio below 5:1. CDR3 nucleotide sequences shared between donor and recipient were removed because the origin of such sequences could not be assigned. To be classed as alloreactive, a clone needed at least 2-fold expansion over unstimulated cells and a minimum CFSE-low frequency of 0.002% (template counts) or 0.001% (read counts). Clones detected in sequenced pre-transplant spleen, lymph node, or MLR CFSE-low populations of the donor or recipient were defined as mappable. The cumulative frequency of alloreactive clones was calculated as a percentage of all sequences, weighted by copy number. The table comes from immuneACCESS by way of TCRdb, which keeps in-frame sequences with V and J called. Part of the clones is missing from these tables; in studies checked, under half for an unresolved V gene and the rest for unknown reasons. That table supplies the V and J calls and clone size; D and trimming were determined from the DNA. Across this sample there are around 50,000 clones, with around 90% seen only once. Jointly, the top ten make up 0.5% to 0.65% of the sample.

Explained via the paper, the time point label denotes: cells obtained before transplantation from donor or recipient. CD3+CD4+ and CD3+CD8+ populations were FACS-sorted from unstimulated pre-transplant donor and recipient cells taken from spleen or lymph nodes. Trimming takes 5 bases off V and 1 base off J; junction bases not matched to a gene: 8. The CDR3 has 17 amino acids, counting the end cysteine and phenylalanine. Left in the record is the CDR3 DNA by itself, 51 bases read in frame from the first base. Of note for this clone: Its cognate antigen has yet to be identified. Base-call qualities are not available, and no considerably larger clone is one nucleotide away.

Sequencing used unstimulated CD4+ T cells sorted from spleen or lymph node cells, obtained before transplant. The clonotype was recovered from a human donor who was the organ donor for an intestinal transplant. The chain is made from TRBV5-3 and TRBJ2-1, with 11 junctional bases fitting TRBD2. TRBV5-3 is placed among ORFs of uncertain function. The sequenced DNA is TGTGCCAGAAGTCTCACCGGGACTAGCGGTTCCTACAATGAGCAGTTCTTC. Translated, this gives CARSLTGTSGSYNEQFF.